The subject of this entry is one T cell receptor (beta chain). It lacks a known antigen. There are no base qualities to consult, and no much larger clone falls within one base. The sample belongs to a study (dated by TCRdb to between 2011 and 2013). The reads were generated on an Illumina Genome Analyzer IIx. TCRdb cleaned the public reads at Q25 with fastp, built clones with MiXCR and kept in-frame beta chains. CDR3 protein sequences are deduplicated, and each keeps its most common genes and DNA. This sample holds 12,000 to 15,000 distinct CDR3 sequences; around 32% were observed only once. The top ten clonotypes cover about 15% of the sample. As encoded in the germline V gene (reference sequence), CDR1 is DFQATT while CDR2 is SNEGSKA. The germline ends are 9 bases apart after V is trimmed by 0 bases and J by 4 bases. Measured from the cysteine to the phenylalanine, the CDR3 is 13 residues long. Just the 39-base CDR3 DNA is kept, in frame starting at base 1.

The chain links TRBV20-1 with TRBJ1-2; the D gene cannot be named for sure. The clonotype originates from a human donor. Sequenced material: blood. The CDR3 reads as follows: CSARDQRFYGYTF. The DNA is TGCAGTGCTAGAGATCAGAGGTTCTATGGCTACACCTTC.